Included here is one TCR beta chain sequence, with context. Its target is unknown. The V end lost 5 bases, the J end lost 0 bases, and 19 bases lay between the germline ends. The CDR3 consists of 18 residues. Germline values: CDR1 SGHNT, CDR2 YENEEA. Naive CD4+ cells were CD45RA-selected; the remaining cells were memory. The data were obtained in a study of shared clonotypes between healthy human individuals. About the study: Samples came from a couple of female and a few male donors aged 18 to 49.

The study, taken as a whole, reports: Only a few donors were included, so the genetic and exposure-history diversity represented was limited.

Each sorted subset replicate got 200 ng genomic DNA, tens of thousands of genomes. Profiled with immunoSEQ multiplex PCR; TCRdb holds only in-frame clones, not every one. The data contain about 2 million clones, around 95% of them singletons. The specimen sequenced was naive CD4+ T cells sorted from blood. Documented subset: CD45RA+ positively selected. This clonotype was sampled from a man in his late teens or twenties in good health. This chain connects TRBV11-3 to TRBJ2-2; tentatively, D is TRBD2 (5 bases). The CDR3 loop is CASSTGPGLAPNTGELFF. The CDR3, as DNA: TGTGCCAGCAGCACCGGACCCGGGCTAGCACCGAACACCGGGGAGCTGTTTTTT.